The rows below give T cell receptor beta chains drawn from one sample of a study of blood T cell repertoires in COVID-19. Only in-frame clones appear in the TCRdb table, and some are missing; sequencing was by immunoSEQ multiplex PCR. Found here are under 150,000 clones, around 88% of them singletons; the top ten hold 25% to 30%. The specimen sequenced was peripheral blood. The source of these receptors is a human donor in a cohort sampled during active COVID-19. Both conserved end residues are part of each CDR3. A D gene is named only where the DNA matches it firmly. Where a row states a size, it is once, few, many or the class of an expanded clone; other rows omit it.

TRBV10-3	-	TRBJ2-7	once	TGTGCCATCAGTGATTATCGGGCGGGAAGCTACGAGCAGTACTTC	CAISDYRAGSYEQYF
TRBV5-1	-	TRBJ2-7	-	TGCGCCAGCAGCTTGGCTTTTAGCTCCTACGAGCAGTACTTC	CASSLAFSSYEQYF
TRBV5-4	TRBD1	TRBJ1-2	-	TGTGCCAGCAGCTCGGACAGGGCACACTATGGCTACACCTTC	CASSSDRAHYGYTF
TRBV5-4	-	TRBJ2-3	-	TGTGCCAGCACCTCCCTCGGGGAGACTAGCACAGATACGCAGTATTTT	CASTSLGETSTDTQYF
TRBV5-1	-	TRBJ2-3	-	TGCGCCAGCAGCTTGGAGTGGACTACAGATACGCAGTATTTT	CASSLEWTTDTQYF
TRBV5-4	-	TRBJ1-3	-	TGTGCCAGCAGCGAACAGGGCACCACCATATATTTT	CASSEQGTTIYF
TRBV6-5	-	TRBJ1-1	-	TGTGCCAGCAGTTCCGTCAAGACAGGGAACACTGAAGCTTTCTTT	CASSSVKTGNTEAFF
TRBV6-5	-	TRBJ2-7	-	TGTGCCAGCAGTAAGAGTAATTTGGACACATACGAGCAGTACTTC	CASSKSNLDTYEQYF
TRBV30	-	TRBJ2-7	-	TGTGCCTGGAGCCAGGGCACGTACTACGAGCAGTACTTC	CAWSQGTYYEQYF
TRBV6-5	TRBD1	TRBJ2-1	-	TGTGCCAGCAGTTACTCGACAGGGAATGAGCAGTTCTTC	CASSYSTGNEQFF
TRBV6-5	-	TRBJ1-6	-	TGTGCCAGCAAGGGGGGGACGGGAGGAAATTCACCCCTCCACTTT	CASKGGTGGNSPLHF
TRBV5-1	-	TRBJ1-1	-	TGCGCCAGCAGCGGACAACAGGGTGGTAACACTGAAGCTTTCTTT	CASSGQQGGNTEAFF
TRBV6-5	-	TRBJ1-1	-	TGTGCCAGCAGGACTCCTAACATTGAAGCTTTCTTT	CASRTPNIEAFF
TRBV29-1	-	TRBJ1-2	-	TGCAGCGTTGAAAACAGGGCGGACTATGGCTACACCTTC	CSVENRADYGYTF
TRBV10-3	-	TRBJ2-7	-	TGTGCCATGGGGTCGGGGGTCGAGCAGTACTTC	CAMGSGVEQYF
TRBV7-2	-	TRBJ1-1	-	TGTGCCAGCAGCTTAGCTGGGGCGAACACTGAAGCTTTCTTT	CASSLAGANTEAFF
TRBV5-1	TRBD2	TRBJ2-1	-	TGCGCCAGCAGCCTGGGCGGGGGGGCTTATGAGCAGTTCTTC	CASSLGGGAYEQFF
TRBV7-9	TRBD1	TRBJ1-1	-	TGTGCCAGCAGCTTAGCCCAGGGGGTCGACACTGAAGCTTTCTTT	CASSLAQGVDTEAFF
TRBV3-1/TRBV3-2	-	TRBJ2-7	-	TGTGCCAGCAGCCAACAGGGCCTAGACGAGCAGTACTTC	CASSQQGLDEQYF
TRBV4-2	TRBD1	TRBJ1-4	-	TGTGCCAGCAGCCGAAGACAGGGGAGGGTTAATATAATTGAAAAACTGTTTTTT	CASSRRQGRVNIIEKLFF
TRBV20-1	-	TRBJ1-5	-	TGCAGTGCTAGTGAGGAAGGGGCTCAGCCCCAGCATTTT	CSASEEGAQPQHF
TRBV6-6	-	TRBJ1-5	few	TGTGCCAGCACCTCACGGGTTTGGGGCAATCAGCCCCAGCATTTT	CASTSRVWGNQPQHF
TRBV5-6	TRBD1	TRBJ1-1	-	TGTGCCAGCAGCTTGGACCGGACAGGGTTGAACACTGAAGCTTTCTTT	CASSLDRTGLNTEAFF
TRBV27	-	TRBJ2-7	-	TGTGCCAGCAGTTTATCCATCTCAGGGAACACCTACGAGCAGTACTTC	CASSLSISGNTYEQYF
TRBV6-1	-	TRBJ2-5	-	TGTGCCAGCAGTGAAGCGCCCATACAGGGATCAGAGACCCAGTACTTC	CASSEAPIQGSETQYF
TRBV7-9	TRBD1	TRBJ1-6	-	TGTGCCAGCAGCTCTTGGACAGGAGGGACCTATAATTCACCCCTCCACTTT	CASSSWTGGTYNSPLHF
TRBV4-1	TRBD1	TRBJ2-3	-	TGCGCCAGCAGCCACATACCAATGGGACAGGGCTCAGATACGCAGTATTTT	CASSHIPMGQGSDTQYF
TRBV24-1	TRBD2	TRBJ2-1	-	TGTGCCACCAGCTCGACTAGCGGGGGGGCTAATGAGCAGTTCTTC	CATSSTSGGANEQFF
TRBV7-6	-	TRBJ2-3	-	TGTGCCAGCAGCTCCACTTTCAGCGCTTCGGACACAGATACGCAGTATTTT	CASSSTFSASDTDTQYF
TRBV27	-	TRBJ1-5	-	TGTGCCAGCAGTTTATCCGGGTTACAGCCCCAGCATTTT	CASSLSGLQPQHF
TRBV11-1	-	TRBJ1-3	-	TGTGCCAGCAGCATGACAAGCTCTGGAAACACCATATATTTT	CASSMTSSGNTIYF
TRBV5-4	-	TRBJ1-5	few	TGTGCCAGCAGCCAAGACAGAGACCCCAATCAGCCCCAGCATTTT	CASSQDRDPNQPQHF
TRBV27	-	TRBJ1-3	-	TGTGCCAGCAAAGGGGTTGGAAACACCATATATTTT	CASKGVGNTIYF
TRBV3-1/TRBV3-2	-	TRBJ1-2	once	TGTGCCAGCAGCCCAGTGGGAGTGGCTAACTATGGCTACACCTTC	CASSPVGVANYGYTF
TRBV5-1	TRBD1	TRBJ1-2	few	TGCGCCAGCAGCTTGGCTGGGACAGACTATGGCTACACCTTC	CASSLAGTDYGYTF
TRBV5-4	-	TRBJ2-1	-	TGTGCCAGCAGCTTCGGGGGTCCTTCCTACAATGAGCAGTTCTTC	CASSFGGPSYNEQFF
TRBV7-9	-	TRBJ2-2	many	TGTGCCAGCAGCTTATTGACTGGGAGGATCGGGGAGCTGTTTTTT	CASSLLTGRIGELFF
TRBV7-9	TRBD1	TRBJ2-7	-	TGTGCCAGCAGCAAGACAGGGGGTCTCTACGAGCAGTACTTC	CASSKTGGLYEQYF
TRBV19	-	TRBJ1-5	few	TGTGCCAGTAGTACTATGGGCCAGCCCCAGCATTTT	CASSTMGQPQHF
TRBV9	TRBD1	TRBJ1-2	-	TGTGCCAGCAGCGGTGACTGGACAGGATATGGCTACACCTTC	CASSGDWTGYGYTF
TRBV7-2	-	TRBJ2-4	-	TGTGCCAGCAGCCCAAACGACAGGCGTTTAGCCAAAAACATTCAGTACTTC	CASSPNDRRLAKNIQYF
TRBV5-5	-	TRBJ1-2	-	TGTGCCAGCAGCCCGGCGGGGCGAAACTATGGCTACACCTTC	CASSPAGRNYGYTF